These 31 T cell receptor beta chains originate from one sample sequenced in a study of Tregs in tolerant kidney transplant recipients (dated by TCRdb to the late 2010s). Taken with the paper, the label for time point translates to: blood sample drawn before combined kidney and bone marrow transplant. Library preparation was by the immunoSEQ multiplex PCR assay. The source is immuneACCESS, and TCRdb retained only in-frame sequences with V and J called. Part of the clones is not carried over; for the studies checked, unresolved V genes explain less than half of this, and the remainder is unexplained. This sample's listing comprises approximately 35,000 clones. The ten biggest clones cover under 9% of the sample. The material sequenced was CD8+ T cells from blood, taken before the transplant. The receptors were sampled from a human donor who received a combined kidney and bone marrow transplant.

Note on this clone: One junction end disagrees with the germline gene, perhaps due to a read error. The read is 3 residues too short to cover the CDR3 end, so that end is filled in from the germline J gene. The chain couples TRBV30 to TRBJ2-1, with D unresolved. This CDR3 comprises 13 residues. CDR1 GTSNPN and CDR2 SVGIG come from the germline V gene (reference sequence). The CDR3: CAWSVLSHNEQFF. The part of the CDR3 DNA that was read is TGTGCCTGGAGTGTACTCTCCCACAATGAG.

The DNA read from the CDR3 is TGTGCCAGCAGAGATTTGTGGACTAGCGGGATTACAGATACG. Amino acids: CASRDLWTSGITDT. The complete CDR3 protein is CASRDLWTSGITDTQYF. This sequence joins TRBV2 and TRBJ2-3; 12 bases agree with TRBD2. The observed sequence ends 3 residues before the CDR3 terminus, with the missing tail filled in from the germline J gene. V dropped 6 bases and J dropped 3; count of bases not matched to a gene: 10. This CDR3 spans 17 amino acids. Germline lookup yields CDR1 SNHLY and CDR2 FYNNEI.

On this clone itself: The read finishes 3 residues shy of the CDR3 end, and the germline J gene is used to complete it. The J gene is TRBJ1-2, the V gene TRBV5-1, with 8 bases that match TRBD1. From germline, CDR1 is SGHRS and CDR2 YFSETQ. The CDR3 is 15 amino acids. V shed 3 bases, J shed 3 bases, and the junction held 7 bases outside the gene matches. The DNA read from the CDR3 is TGCGCCAGCAGCTACAATACAGGGGGGGACTATGGC. This sequence encodes CASSYNTGGDYG. The entire CDR3 is CASSYNTGGDYGYTF.

In the case of this clone: The read is 3 residues too short to cover the CDR3 end, so that end is filled in from the germline J gene. The gene calls are TRBV23-1 and TRBJ2-7; D is possibly TRBD2 (6 bases). TRBV23-1 is an ORF, with its function uncertain. Trimming cost V 8 bases and J 2 bases, with 16 bases left between them. The CDR3 is 14 residues long. The CDR3 DNA, read in part, is TGCGCCAGCCGCACCTATCGGGGGACCTACGAG. Encoded protein: CASRTYRGTYE. The full CDR3 protein is CASRTYRGTYEQYF.

Turning to this clone: The read ends 3 residues shy of where the CDR3 ends; the end is completed using the germline J gene. This sequence joins TRBV6-2 or TRBV6-3 and TRBJ2-1; 7 nucleotides match TRBD1. This CDR3 has 13 residues. J was trimmed by 8 bases and V by 0 bases; bases with no gene match: 1. Germline lookup yields CDR1 MNHEY and CDR2 SVGEGT. CDR3 sequence reads: CASSYSTGHEQFF. The sequenced CDR3 bases are TGTGCCAGCAGTTACTCGACAGGGCATGAG.

Comment on this clone: The read stops 3 residues short of the end of the CDR3; the missing end is completed from the germline J gene. V gene TRBV29-1 combines with J gene TRBJ1-1; D is perhaps TRBD1 (6 bases). The CDR3 is 14 residues long. The germline gives CDR1 SQVTM, CDR2 ANQGSEA. Trimming removed 6 bases from V and 7 bases from J, with 21 bases in between. CDR3 DNA, as far as it was read: TGCAGCGTCCTGCCGCAGGGAGGGGGAAATGAA. It specifies CSVLPQGGGNE. The whole CDR3 protein is CSVLPQGGGNEAFF.

The covered CDR3 bases are TGTGCCAGCCGGACCAGGGCCTCCTACGAG. Residues: CASRTRASYE. The whole CDR3 sequence reads CASRTRASYEQYF. This sequence joins TRBV7-9 and TRBJ2-7; TRBD1 might be the D (5 bases). The read terminates 3 residues ahead of where the CDR3 ends, so the germline J gene completes it. The germline CDR1 and CDR2 sequences are SEHNR and FQNEAQ (reference sequence). This CDR3 is built from 13 residues. Trimming shortened V by 8 bases and J by 0 bases, and 11 bases separated the two germline ends.

With regard to this clone: The read comes to an end 3 residues before the CDR3 does, leaving the germline J gene to fill in the end. This chain links TRBV2 with TRBJ1-1; D call uncertain. Germline CDR1 is SNHLY and CDR2 is FYNNEI. The CDR3 has 15 residues. The V end lost 4 bases, the J end lost 4 bases, and 16 bases lay between the germline ends. The CDR3 DNA, read in part, is TGTGCCAGCAGTGCTGGACTGTTCGGCGCCACTGAA. Its protein is CASSAGLFGATE. The CDR3 as a whole reads CASSAGLFGATEAFF. Full variable domain (missing parts from reference TRBV2 and TRBJ1-1): EPEVTQTPSHQVTQMGQEVILRCVPISNHLYFYWYRQILGQKVEFLVSFYNNEISEKSEIFDDQFSVERPDGSNFTLKIRSTKLEDSAMYFCASSAGLFGATEAFFGQGTRLTVV.

Comments on this clone: The read ends 3 residues before the CDR3 terminus; that terminus is restored from the germline J gene. The V call is TRBV19, the J call TRBJ1-1; D ambiguous. From germline, CDR1 is LNHDA and CDR2 SQIVND (reference sequence). This CDR3 contains 13 residues. Trimming cost V 6 bases and J 1 base, with 9 bases left between them. The sequenced part of the CDR3 DNA is TGTGCCAGTAGAGAACTCCCGAACACTGAA. Translating gives CASRELPNTE. The whole CDR3 sequence is CASRELPNTEAFF.

As concerns this clone: The read is 3 residues too short to cover the CDR3 end, so that end is filled in from the germline J gene. V usage is TRBV23-1 and J usage is TRBJ2-2; D is unresolved. TRBV23-1 falls under the ORF class, with uncertain function. The CDR3 length is 16 residues. The germline V and J ends were trimmed by 7 bases and 6 bases, with 21 bases remaining between them. CDR3 protein: CASTTQDSELAGELFF. Partial CDR3 DNA: TGCGCCAGCACGACGCAGGATTCGGAACTCGCCGGGGAG.

As concerns this clone: The read comes to an end 3 residues before the CDR3 does, leaving the germline J gene to fill in the end. The chain joins TRBV6-8 to TRBJ2-7; tentatively, D is TRBD1 (8 bases). Germline CDR1 reads MNHGY; CDR2 reads SAAAGT. The CDR3 totals 16 residues. The ends were cut back, 5 bases at V and 0 bases at J, with 17 bases in the middle. The chain's CDR3 is CASSRGDRTRSYEQYF. The covered CDR3 bases are TGTGCCAGCAGTCGGGGGGACAGGACACGCTCCTACGAG.

Concerning this clone itself: The read comes to an end 3 residues before the CDR3 does, leaving the germline J gene to fill in the end. The V gene is TRBV7-6, the J gene TRBJ2-1; 7 nucleotides line up with TRBD2. V trimming: 1 base; J trimming: 8 bases; junction bases outside the gene matches: 8. The CDR3 spans 15 residues. Looked up from germline, CDR1 is SGHVS and CDR2 is FNYEAQ. CDR3 loop: CASSLVAGEGDEQFF. CDR3 bases read: TGTGCCAGCAGCTTAGTCGCGGGAGAGGGAGATGAG.

A note on this clone: The DNA ends 3 residues before the CDR3 does, and the rest of the CDR3 is filled in from the germline J gene. The rearrangement joins TRBV30 to TRBJ1-2, with D unclear. CDR3 length equals 13 residues. Germline lookup yields CDR1 GTSNPN and CDR2 SVGIG (reference sequence). Between the trimmed V and J ends, which lost 0 bases and 5 bases, there was a span of 10 bases. The sequenced CDR3 bases are TGTGCCTGGAGTGTAGGCGGGCAGTATGGC. It codes for CAWSVGGQYG. The whole CDR3 sequence is CAWSVGGQYGYTF.

Comment on this clone: The read gets to within 3 residues of the CDR3 end, and the germline J gene fills in the rest. V gene TRBV18 combines with J gene TRBJ1-1, with 10 bases fitting TRBD1. This CDR3 comprises 16 residues. V trimming: 4 bases; J trimming: 0 bases; junction bases outside the gene matches: 5. Germline V gives CDR1 KGHSH, CDR2 LQKENI. CDR3 DNA, as far as it was read: TGTGCCAGCTCACGTCCGGGACAGGGGATGAACACTGAA. This encodes CASSRPGQGMNTE. The CDR3 reads in full as CASSRPGQGMNTEAFF.

A remark on this clone: The CDR3 end is not reached by the read, which stops 3 residues before it; the germline J gene fills it in. This chain joins TRBV11-2 and TRBJ1-1; D remains unclear. V dropped 1 base and J dropped 0 bases, with 6 bases sitting between them. Germline loops: CDR1 SGHAT, CDR2 FQNNGV. The CDR3 has 14 amino acids. The CDR3 reads CASSLGAVNTEAFF. Incomplete CDR3 DNA: TGTGCCAGCAGCTTAGGGGCAGTGAACACTGAA.

Remarks on this clone: With the read ending 3 residues before the CDR3 end, the germline J gene is used to fill in that end. The same CDR3 is also encoded by other DNA sequences in this sample. The chain joins TRBV7-9 to TRBJ2-1, with D perhaps matching TRBD2 (5 bases). The V gene's germline CDR1 is SEHNR and CDR2 FQNEAQ (reference sequence). CDR3 length: 11 residues. V lost 4 bases and J 9 bases, leaving 7 bases between the germline ends. The CDR3 region is CASSSRGEQFF. Partial CDR3 DNA: TGTGCCAGCAGCTCCCGGGGTGAG.

As concerns this clone: The CDR3 end is not reached by the read, which stops 3 residues before it; the germline J gene fills it in. The chain couples TRBV13 to TRBJ2-3; 10 nucleotides agree with TRBD2. Germline loops: CDR1 PRHDT, CDR2 FYEKMQ (reference sequence). Trimming removed 2 bases from V and 5 bases from J; junction bases left unmatched: 7. This CDR3 is 16 amino acids long. The CDR3 reads CASSLTPSGGEDTQYF. CDR3 DNA (partial): TGTGCCAGCAGCTTAACGCCTAGCGGGGGAGAAGATACG.

With respect to this clone: From the germline J gene comes the end of the CDR3, since the read stops 3 residues before it. The chain couples TRBV19 to TRBJ1-1, with D uncertain. V was trimmed by 5 bases and J by 7 bases, leaving 14 bases between them. Germline CDR1 is LNHDA and CDR2 is SQIVND (reference sequence). The CDR3 contains 13 residues. The CDR3 DNA, read in part, is TGTGCCAGTAGTCCTAAAGGGCCTATTGAA. This encodes CASSPKGPIE. The whole CDR3 region reads CASSPKGPIEAFF.

Details on this clone: The read ends 3 residues before the CDR3 terminus; that terminus is restored from the germline J gene. The chain couples TRBV5-1 to TRBJ2-7; D may be TRBD1 (5 bases). Germline V gives CDR1 SGHRS, CDR2 YFSETQ. Trimming removed 0 bases at V and 5 bases at J, with 12 bases between. This CDR3 has 14 residues. The covered CDR3 bases are TGCGCCAGCAGCTTGGGGCAGGGCAGAGACGAG. Amino acids: CASSLGQGRDE. The CDR3 in full is CASSLGQGRDEQYF.

Regarding this clone: Read data end 3 residues before the CDR3 end; the end is taken from the germline J gene. This chain joins TRBV10-3 and TRBJ2-5, with D tentatively TRBD2 (6 bases). CDR1 and CDR2 from the germline V gene are ENHRY and SYGVKD. Trimming took 3 bases from V and 6 from J, leaving 26 bases between them. The CDR3 has 18 amino acids. The CDR3: CAISDKSDGSGGEKTQYF. CDR3 DNA (partial): TGTGCCATCAGTGATAAGTCGGACGGGAGCGGCGGAGAAAAGACC.

A remark on this clone: Read data end 3 residues before the CDR3 end; the end is taken from the germline J gene. The J gene is TRBJ2-3, the V gene TRBV7-9; the D is unclear. Germline lookup yields CDR1 SEHNR and CDR2 FQNEAQ (reference sequence). Trimming stripped 5 bases from V and 5 bases from J, with 8 bases between. This CDR3 comprises 12 residues. CDR3: CASSPHKDTQYF. Incomplete CDR3 DNA: TGTGCCAGCAGCCCTCACAAAGATACG.

Comments on this clone: Coverage ceases 3 residues before the CDR3 finishes, and the germline J gene fills in the end. The chain recombines TRBV19 with TRBJ1-1; D gene uncertain. Germline assignment: CDR1 LNHDA and CDR2 SQIVND (reference sequence). The CDR3 consists of 15 residues. V lost 4 bases and J 2 bases, leaving 14 bases between the germline ends. CDR3 loop: CASSTVTYPNTEAFF. Partial CDR3 DNA: TGTGCCAGTAGTACCGTGACTTACCCCAACACTGAA.

The sequenced CDR3 bases are TGTGCCAGCACCCCCGGAAGGGCTGACGAG. This codes for CASTPGRADE. The whole CDR3 is CASTPGRADEQYF. The V gene is TRBV7-6, the J gene TRBJ2-7; the D is unclear. The sequence runs out 3 residues before the end of the CDR3; the remainder is reconstructed from the germline J gene. Germline loops: CDR1 SGHVS, CDR2 FNYEAQ. CDR3 size: 13 residues. Trimming pared 7 bases from V and 5 bases from J, leaving 15 bases between.

Notes on this clone: The read stops 3 residues short of the end of the CDR3; the missing end is completed from the germline J gene. The chain couples TRBV5-6 to TRBJ1-6, with no clear D. Deletions cut 0 bases from V and 10 bases from J, with 8 bases between. Germline CDR1 SGHDT, CDR2 YYEEEE. This CDR3 contains 13 residues. The CDR3 sequence: CASSLGVGSPLHF. The DNA read from the CDR3 is TGTGCCAGCAGCTTGGGGGTGGGCTCACCC.

A note on this clone: The sequence runs out 3 residues before the end of the CDR3; the remainder is reconstructed from the germline J gene. V and J are TRBV7-2 and TRBJ2-7; 13 nucleotides align to TRBD2. The trim removed 5 bases at V and 4 bases at J, leaving 5 bases unmatched. The CDR3 has 15 residues. Germline V gene lookup returns CDR1 SGHTA and CDR2 FQGNSA. The DNA read from the CDR3 is TGTGCCAGCAGCGCACTAGCGGGGGGGCGGTACGAG. Protein sequence: CASSALAGGRYE. The complete CDR3 sequence is CASSALAGGRYEQYF.

Concerning this clone itself: The CDR3 extends 3 residues past the end of the read, so its final part is completed from the germline J gene. The chain recombines TRBV4-2 with TRBJ2-1; TRBD1 matches at 9 bases. The junction had 13 bases not matched to a gene; V was cut back by 4 bases and J by 6 bases. From germline, CDR1 is LGHNA and CDR2 YNFKEQ. This CDR3 is built from 17 residues. CDR3 sequence reads: CASSRQGGHRVGNEQFF. The CDR3 DNA, read in part, is TGTGCCAGCAGCCGACAGGGGGGGCACCGAGTTGGCAATGAG.

With regard to this clone: The observed sequence ends 3 residues before the CDR3 terminus, with the missing tail filled in from the germline J gene. The chain joins TRBV7-2 to TRBJ2-1, with 8 bases identical to TRBD2. The CDR3 sequence is 15 residues long. The V gene's germline CDR1 is SGHTA and CDR2 FQGNSA. Trimming removed 3 bases from V and 8 bases from J; junction bases left unmatched: 9. The CDR3 reads CASSFLGLAAHEQFF. The CDR3 DNA, read in part, is TGTGCCAGCAGCTTCCTCGGACTAGCAGCGCATGAG.

In the case of this clone: Read data end 3 residues before the CDR3 end; the end is taken from the germline J gene. The chain combines TRBV19 with TRBJ2-7; TRBD2 matches at 12 bases. Per the germline V gene, CDR1 is LNHDA and CDR2 is SQIVND (reference sequence). With V trimmed by 6 bases and J by 2 bases, 5 bases remained unmatched. The CDR3 runs to 15 residues. CDR3 residues: CASRTSSGRAYEQYF. The part of the CDR3 DNA that was read is TGTGCCAGTAGGACTTCTAGCGGGAGGGCCTACGAG.

Of note for this clone: The sequenced fragment ends 3 residues before the CDR3 boundary, so the rest is inferred from the germline J gene. V usage is TRBV5-6 and J usage is TRBJ2-2; D is ambiguous. Trimming left V 2 bases short and J 5 bases short, with 10 bases between. The CDR3 has 14 residues. From germline, CDR1 is SGHDT and CDR2 YYEEEE. CDR3 sequence: CASSLLIQTGELFF. The CDR3 bases that were read are TGTGCCAGCAGCTTATTAATCCAGACCGGGGAG.

For this clone: The sequence runs out 3 residues before the end of the CDR3; the remainder is reconstructed from the germline J gene. V and J are TRBV7-2 and TRBJ2-7; D may be TRBD2 (5 bases). This CDR3 region has 13 residues. From germline, CDR1 is SGHTA and CDR2 FQGNSA. V lost 3 bases and J 3 bases, leaving 9 bases between the germline ends. Partial CDR3 DNA: TGTGCCAGCAGCTTTATTGAGGGCTACGAG. This codes for CASSFIEGYE. The full CDR3 protein is CASSFIEGYEQYF.

To note about this clone: The read gets to within 3 residues of the CDR3 end, and the germline J gene fills in the rest. The chain joins TRBV10-3 to TRBJ2-7, with 9 bases that match TRBD1. J lost 1 base, V lost 2 bases, and 3 bases had no gene match. Germline CDR1 and CDR2: ENHRY and SYGVKD. The CDR3 sequence is 15 residues long. CDR3 loop: CAISETTGGSYEQYF. The covered CDR3 bases are TGTGCCATCAGTGAGACGACAGGGGGGTCCTACGAG.